The 22 T cell receptor beta chains below were found in one sample sequenced in a study of T cell responses to AZD1222 COVID-19 vaccine. The table came from immunoSEQ multiplex PCR; TCRdb's copy has only in-frame clones and leaves some out. The sample shows about 150,000 clones, around nine tenths of them seen only once. Here the sequenced sample was peripheral blood, taken on day 0 of AZD1222 vaccination. The source of these receptors is an adult in good health.

A few counts support this clone. CDR3 bases: TGTGCCAGTAGTATAGAGGGACTAGCCTATGGCTACACCTTC. Protein sequence: CASSIEGLAYGYTF. The rearrangement joins TRBV19 to TRBJ1-2; tentatively, D is TRBD1 (5 bases). This CDR3 is 14 amino acids long. The germline V gene encodes CDR1 LNHDA and CDR2 SQIVND (reference sequence). The V end was cut by 0 bases, the J end by 4 bases, with 9 bases between. The full variable domain, its missing parts supplied by reference TRBV19 and TRBJ1-2, is DGGITQSPKYLFRKEGQNVTLSCEQNLNHDAMYWYRQDPGQGLRLIYYSQIVNDFQKGDIAEGYSVSREKKESFPLTVTSAQKNPTAFYLCASSIEGLAYGYTFGSGTRLTVV.

This chain uses TRBV28 with TRBJ1-4; no reliable D call. V was clipped by 4 bases and J by 7 bases, with 10 bases between them. Germline loops: CDR1 MDHEN, CDR2 SYDVKM. This CDR3 spans 13 amino acids. The chain's CDR3 is CASSSDWFEKLFF. The CDR3 DNA sequence: TGTGCCAGCAGTTCAGACTGGTTTGAAAAACTGTTTTTT. The full variable domain, its missing parts supplied by reference TRBV28 and TRBJ1-4, is DVKVTQSSRYLVKRTGEKVFLECVQDMDHENMFWYRQDPGLGLRLIYFSYDVKMKEKGDIPEGYSVSREKKERFSLILESASTNQTSMYLCASSSDWFEKLFFGSGTQLSVL.

The genes are TRBV28 and TRBJ1-1, with D possibly TRBD1 on 6 matching bases. Trimming pared 7 bases from V and 3 bases from J, leaving 15 bases between. There are 14 residues in the CDR3. CDR1 and CDR2 (germline): MDHEN, SYDVKM. The CDR3 spells CASIDWTDYTEAFF. The CDR3 DNA sequence: TGTGCCAGCATAGATTGGACAGATTACACTGAAGCTTTCTTT.

This chain joins TRBV5-1 and TRBJ2-2, with D perhaps matching TRBD1 or TRBD2 (5 bases each). V lost 1 base and J 5 bases, leaving 12 bases between the germline ends. The CDR3 has 15 residues. The V gene's germline CDR1 is SGHRS and CDR2 YFSETQ. This CDR3 is CASSLRDGLTGELFF. The CDR3 DNA reads TGCGCCAGCAGCTTGAGGGACGGATTAACCGGGGAGCTGTTTTTT.

V usage is TRBV19 and J usage is TRBJ2-2, with 7 bases lining up with TRBD2. The CDR3 sequence is 14 residues long. The J segment lost 6 bases and the V segment lost 6 bases, leaving 7 bases of the junction unmatched. Looked up from germline, CDR1 is LNHDA and CDR2 is SQIVND (reference sequence). In nucleotides, the CDR3 is TGTGCCAGTAGCCCCTGGCGGGGGTCCGGGGAGCTGTTTTTT. Translation gives CASSPWRGSGELFF.

This chain links TRBV2 with TRBJ1-5, with TRBD1 as a possible D gene (5 bases). V was clipped by 7 bases and J by 9 bases, with 19 bases between them. CDR1 SNHLY and CDR2 FYNNEI come from the germline V gene. The length of the CDR3 is 14 residues. The CDR3 sequence is CASTEGSRGGPQHF. DNA for the CDR3: TGTGCCAGCACGGAGGGGAGTCGAGGAGGGCCCCAGCATTTT.

The chain is built from TRBV19 and TRBJ1-3; D ambiguous. The CDR3 covers 15 residues. The V end was cut by 7 bases, the J end by 4 bases, with 17 bases between. The germline CDR1 and CDR2 sequences are LNHDA and SQIVND (reference sequence). This chain's CDR3 is CASTSLSGKGNTIYF. For the CDR3, the DNA is TGTGCCAGTACCTCACTGTCGGGTAAAGGAAACACCATATATTTT.

This clone was detected only a few times. The CDR3 bases are TGTGCCAGCAGCCCTGGGACAGGGGCCACTTGGGAGCAGTACTTC. Translation gives CASSPGTGATWEQYF. The chain links TRBV6-2 or TRBV6-3 to TRBJ2-7, with 10 bases lining up with TRBD1. V lost 6 bases to trimming and J lost 7 bases; unmatched junction nucleotides: 12. The germline V gene encodes CDR1 MNHEY and CDR2 SVGEGT. The CDR3 contains 15 residues.

The V call is TRBV28, the J call TRBJ1-3; no firm D call. The CDR3 contains 13 residues. The ends were cut back, 8 bases at V and 4 bases at J, with 12 bases in the middle. Germline CDR1 reads MDHEN; CDR2 reads SYDVKM. The CDR3: CASATSLGNTIYF. CDR3 nucleotide sequence: TGTGCCAGCGCCACGAGCTTGGGAAACACCATATATTTT.

Only one count was recorded for this clone. The gene calls are TRBV6-1 and TRBJ2-7; tentative D call: TRBD2 (6 bases). V shed 2 bases and J shed 1 base, with 15 bases lying between them. CDR1 and CDR2 from the germline V gene are MNHNS and SASEGT. There are 16 residues in the CDR3. The CDR3 DNA follows: TGTGCCAGCAGTGAAAATACGGCGGGGCCTTCCTACGAGCAGTACTTC. Encoded protein: CASSENTAGPSYEQYF.

The rearrangement joins TRBV27 to TRBJ1-6; D gene ambiguous. Germline values: CDR1 MNHEY, CDR2 SMNVEV (reference sequence). The CDR3 covers 15 residues. The V gene lost 3 bases and the J gene lost 0 bases, with 6 bases spanning the gap. DNA of the CDR3: TGTGCCAGCAGTTTTAGTAACTCCTATAATTCACCCCTCCACTTT. It translates to CASSFSNSYNSPLHF.

This clone was seen only once. This chain links TRBV19 with TRBJ1-2; D may be TRBD1 (6 bases). Trimming removed 8 bases at V and 4 bases at J, with 17 bases between. The CDR3 runs to 14 residues. In germline, CDR1 is LNHDA, CDR2 SQIVND (reference sequence). CDR3 nucleotide sequence: TGTGCCAGTCGTCGAGAGGGGGGTCCCTATGGCTACACCTTC. This sequence encodes CASRREGGPYGYTF. Based on the CDR3 plus reference TRBV19 and TRBJ1-2, the full variable domain is DGGITQSPKYLFRKEGQNVTLSCEQNLNHDAMYWYRQDPGQGLRLIYYSQIVNDFQKGDIAEGYSVSREKKESFPLTVTSAQKNPTAFYLCASRREGGPYGYTFGSGTRLTVV.

The chain couples TRBV3-1 (or the pseudogene TRBV3-2) to TRBJ2-5, with D hard to call. Deletions cut 6 bases from V and 5 bases from J, with 16 bases between. This CDR3 region has 14 residues. Germline loops: CDR1 LGHDT, CDR2 YNNKEL (reference sequence). The CDR3: CASRPQELGETQYF. In DNA, the CDR3 is TGTGCCAGCAGACCTCAGGAATTAGGGGAGACCCAGTACTTC.

The CDR3 nucleotides are TGCGCCAGCAGCTTGGTCGCAGGCCGTTCGAGTGGCTACACCTTC. Protein product: CASSLVAGRSSGYTF. The chain has TRBV5-1 and TRBJ1-2; unclear D gene. Germline V lookup: CDR1 SGHRS, CDR2 YFSETQ. This CDR3 contains 15 residues. Trimming cost V 0 bases and J 7 bases, with 16 bases left between them.

This chain uses TRBV11-3 with TRBJ2-1; 12 positions match TRBD2. The V segment lost 5 bases and the J segment 6 bases; nucleotides outside the gene matches: 5. Germline CDR1 and CDR2: SGHNT and YENEEA. The CDR3 extends over 15 amino acids. DNA for the CDR3: TGTGCCAGCAGCCCGGGACTAGCGGGCCTCAATGAGCAGTTCTTC. The encoded protein is CASSPGLAGLNEQFF.

The J gene is TRBJ1-1, the V gene TRBV27, with 7 bases lining up with TRBD1. In germline, CDR1 is MNHEY, CDR2 SMNVEV (reference sequence). V shed 0 bases and J 2 bases; nucleotides not matched to a gene: 3. There are 15 residues in the CDR3. DNA of the CDR3: TGTGCCAGCAGTTTATCCGGGACAGTCAACACTGAAGCTTTCTTT. This translates into CASSLSGTVNTEAFF.

The rearrangement joins TRBV4-1 to TRBJ2-7, with D hard to call. V lost 1 base and J 3 bases, leaving 7 bases between the germline ends. CDR1 is MGHRA, CDR2 YSYEKL, per germline. The CDR3 extends over 13 amino acids. The CDR3 here is CASSQVDGYEQYF. CDR3 bases: TGCGCCAGCAGCCAAGTTGATGGCTACGAGCAGTACTTC.

This chain uses TRBV7-2 with TRBJ1-6, with 8 bases aligning to TRBD1. The CDR3 extends over 16 amino acids. V lost 2 bases to trimming and J lost 4 bases; unmatched junction nucleotides: 4. Germline lookup yields CDR1 SGHTA and CDR2 FQGNSA. The CDR3 DNA is TGTGCCAGCAGCTTACTAGGACAGGGATATAATTCACCCCTCCACTTT. It yields the protein CASSLLGQGYNSPLHF. The entire variable domain, with the rest obtained from reference TRBV7-2 and TRBJ1-6, is as follows: GAGVSQSPSNKVTEKGKDVELRCDPISGHTALYWYRQSLGQGLEFLIYFQGNSAPDKSGLPSDRFSAERTGGSVSTLTIQRTQQEDSAVYLCASSLLGQGYNSPLHFGNGTRLTVT.

This chain joins TRBV4-2 and TRBJ2-3; D gene unclear. The CDR3 loop spans 13 amino acids. Trimming pared 4 bases from V and 4 bases from J, leaving 9 bases between. Germline V gives CDR1 LGHNA, CDR2 YNFKEQ. The CDR3 is CASSPREADTQYF. In nucleotides, the CDR3 is TGTGCCAGCAGCCCTCGTGAGGCAGATACGCAGTATTTT.

The V call is TRBV28, the J call TRBJ1-2; D gene uncertain. The CDR3 length is 13 residues. Germline V gene sequence: CDR1 MDHEN, CDR2 SYDVKM. Trimming pared 8 bases from V and 2 bases from J, leaving 12 bases between. CDR3 DNA sequence: TGTGCCAGCCGGATTAAGGCGAACTATGGCTACACCTTC. It specifies CASRIKANYGYTF.

V is TRBV7-2 and J is TRBJ2-7; 7 nucleotides match TRBD1. The CDR3 contains 14 residues. Losses at the gene ends were 5 bases for V and 2 bases for J; bases not matched to a gene: 6. Germline loops: CDR1 SGHTA, CDR2 FQGNSA. Here the CDR3 DNA reads TGTGCCAGCAGCGGACGACAGGGCACCTACGAGCAGTACTTC. Translation: CASSGRQGTYEQYF.

This clone was counted a few times. The rearrangement joins TRBV24-1 to TRBJ2-2, with TRBD2 identical over 9 bases. J was trimmed by 0 bases and V by 9 bases; bases with no gene match: 22. Germline values: CDR1 KGHDR, CDR2 SFDVKD. The CDR3 sequence is 21 residues long. DNA of the CDR3: TGTGCCACCGGGCCCTACCGGGGAGGGCTAGCGGGATCTCCGAACACCGGGGAGCTGTTTTTT. The encoded protein is CATGPYRGGLAGSPNTGELFF.